These 23 T cell receptor beta chains originate from one sample sequenced in a study of T cells in Graves' hyperthyroidism and ophthalmopathy. RNA transcripts were the template for amplifying TCR beta CDR3 regions. Using the HTBI primer set, a first-round RT-PCR was run on the TCR CDR3. Each CDR3 protein is one row after TCRdb ran MiXCR on the multiplex PCR reads. This sample carries 500,000 to 550,000 distinct CDR3 sequences, around 21% of them seen once, and the ten largest clones take around 27%. The sample was blood. These receptors originate from a man between 18 and 29 years old with Graves' hyperthyroidism.

This clonotype came up many times. The V and J genes are TRBV19 and TRBJ2-4; D is uncertain. The CDR3 sequence is 13 residues long. Per germline, CDR1 LNHDA and CDR2 SQIVND (reference sequence). V lost 6 bases, J lost 8 bases, and 14 bases lay in between. The CDR3 region has the DNA TGTGCCAGTAGCCCCGGGTCAAGGGACATTCAGTACTTC. It yields the protein CASSPGSRDIQYF.

This clonotype was seen at least ten times. The gene calls are TRBV6-1 and TRBJ1-2; D perhaps matches TRBD1 (5 bases). The ends were cut back, 11 bases at V and 3 bases at J, with 13 bases in the middle. This CDR3 contains 12 residues. Germline V lookup: CDR1 MNHNS, CDR2 SASEGT. This CDR3 is CAAYLGDYGYTF. CDR3 DNA sequence: TGTGCCGCCTACCTAGGGGACTATGGCTACACCTTC.

This clonotype was seen repeatedly, ten times or more. The J gene is TRBJ1-3, the V gene TRBV25-1; weak D call: TRBD1 (6 bases). Per germline, CDR1 MGHDK and CDR2 SYGVNS. Trimming left V 1 base short and J 8 bases short, with 24 bases between. The CDR3 is 18 residues long. In nucleotides, the CDR3 is TGTGCCAGCAGTGAATTAAACCTTACTCGGGATCCAGGGGACACCATATATTTT. Translated, it gives CASSELNLTRDPGDTIYF.

The V call is TRBV24-1, the J call TRBJ1-1; 8 bases are a match to TRBD1. Looked up from germline, CDR1 is KGHDR and CDR2 is SFDVKD. Trimming cost V 8 bases and J 3 bases; bases outside gene matches: 1. This CDR3 contains 12 residues. DNA of the CDR3: TGTGCCACCATGGACAGGGACACTGAAGCTTTCTTT. Its protein is CATMDRDTEAFF.

This clonotype has ten or more counts. The V and J genes are TRBV28 and TRBJ2-7, with D possibly matching TRBD2 (7 bases). Germline assignment: CDR1 MDHEN and CDR2 SYDVKM. The V and J ends lost 9 bases and 9 bases respectively, with 18 bases between them. The CDR3 runs 12 residues. Here the CDR3 reads CASGGSGGLQYF. The CDR3 DNA follows: TGTGCCAGTGGGGGGTCGGGGGGCTTGCAGTACTTC. Looking up the rest from reference TRBV28 and TRBJ2-7 gives the full variable domain: DVKVTQSSRYLVKRTGEKVFLECVQDMDHENMFWYRQDPGLGLRLIYFSYDVKMKEKGDIPEGYSVSREKKERFSLILESASTNQTSMYLCASGGSGGLQYFGPGTRLTVT.

The rearrangement joins TRBV9 to TRBJ2-7; weak D call: TRBD2 (5 bases). Germline CDR1 reads SGDLS; CDR2 reads YYNGEE. The CDR3 loop spans 13 amino acids. The germline V and J ends were trimmed by 3 bases and 6 bases, with 13 bases remaining between them. The CDR3 loop reads CASSAAERAEQYF. The CDR3, as DNA: TGTGCCAGCAGCGCAGCTGAGAGGGCCGAGCAGTACTTC.

This clonotype was seen a handful of times. The chain recombines TRBV19 with TRBJ1-5; tentative D call: TRBD1 (5 bases). The length of the CDR3 is 14 residues. Germline CDR1 LNHDA, CDR2 SQIVND (reference sequence). Trimming left V 7 bases short and J 2 bases short, with 12 bases between. CDR3: CASIQGTGNQPQHF. DNA for the CDR3: TGTGCCAGTATTCAGGGTACGGGCAATCAGCCCCAGCATTTT. The whole variable domain, filled in from reference TRBV19 and TRBJ1-5, reads DGGITQSPKYLFRKEGQNVTLSCEQNLNHDAMYWYRQDPGQGLRLIYYSQIVNDFQKGDIAEGYSVSREKKESFPLTVTSAQKNPTAFYLCASIQGTGNQPQHFGDGTRLSIL.

This clonotype was seen a handful of times. The V gene is TRBV11-2, the J gene TRBJ2-2; possibly TRBD1 or TRBD2 for D (7 bases each). The CDR3 is 16 amino acids. CDR1 and CDR2 from the germline V gene are SGHAT and FQNNGV. The V and J ends lost 5 bases and 0 bases respectively, with 13 bases between them. The CDR3 loop reads CASSVPGGANTGELFF. In nucleotides, the CDR3 is TGTGCCAGCAGCGTTCCAGGGGGGGCGAACACCGGGGAGCTGTTTTTT.

This clonotype was detected a few times. The V and J genes are TRBV20-1 and TRBJ1-5; 8 bases fit TRBD1. The ends lost 0 bases at V and 4 bases at J; junction bases unmatched: 8. CDR3 size: 16 residues. Germline lookup yields CDR1 DFQATT and CDR2 SNEGSKA (reference sequence). CDR3 nucleotides: TGCAGTGCTAGAGATCTGGACAGGGCTGGGAATCAGCCCCAGCATTTT. Protein: CSARDLDRAGNQPQHF.

This clonotype was recorded at least ten times. Here the CDR3 reads CASSYPLPGSQRGEQYF. The CDR3 DNA reads as TGTGCCAGCAGTTATCCCCTACCGGGCTCCCAAAGGGGTGAGCAGTACTTC. The chain uses TRBV28 and TRBJ2-7, with D possibly matching TRBD1 (5 bases). The CDR3 is 17 residues long. Per the germline V gene, CDR1 is MDHEN and CDR2 is SYDVKM. The V and J ends lost 4 bases and 7 bases respectively, with 26 bases between them.

The chain uses TRBV18 and TRBJ1-3; D is unresolved. Looked up from germline, CDR1 is KGHSH and CDR2 is LQKENI. This CDR3 has 13 residues. CDR3 in DNA: TGTGCGTCTCTAGACAACTCTGGAAACACCATATATTTT. This sequence encodes CASLDNSGNTIYF.

The CDR3 sequence: CASKPWAAVQETQYF. Written as DNA, the CDR3 is TGTGCCAGCAAACCCTGGGCGGCGGTGCAAGAGACCCAGTACTTC. The J gene is TRBJ2-5, the V gene TRBV6-1; D remains unclear. Germline V gene data show CDR1 as MNHNS and CDR2 as SASEGT. The CDR3 length is 15 residues. With 7 bases removed from V and 2 bases from J, the gap between germline ends came to 17 bases.

The rearrangement uses TRBV28 and TRBJ2-7, with 7 bases fitting TRBD2. Germline CDR1 reads MDHEN; CDR2 reads SYDVKM. CDR3 size: 16 residues. With V trimmed by 6 bases and J by 1 base, 12 bases remained unmatched. In DNA, the CDR3 is TGTGCCAGCAGCTTACTAGCGCTGGGGAGTTCCTACGAGCAGTACTTC. This codes for CASSLLALGSSYEQYF.

This chain joins TRBV30 and TRBJ2-7; either TRBD1 or TRBD2 may supply D (6 bases each). Germline-derived CDR1 and CDR2 are GTSNPN and SVGIG (reference sequence). Trimming pared 3 bases from V and 3 bases from J, leaving 15 bases between. This CDR3 is built from 14 residues. The CDR3 reads CAWRGGRRYYEQYF. The CDR3, as DNA: TGTGCCTGGAGAGGGGGGCGAAGGTACTACGAGCAGTACTTC.

Regarding this clonotype: This sequence may be a read error, since a much larger clone differs from it by one base. V gene TRBV6-2 or TRBV6-3 combines with J gene TRBJ2-5; no reliable D call. The V end lost 8 bases, the J end lost 5 bases, and 0 bases lay between the germline ends. The V gene's germline CDR1 is MNHEY and CDR2 SVGEGT. There are 8 residues in the CDR3. CDR3 sequence (DNA): TGTGCCAGCGAGACCCAGTACTTC. Amino acid sequence: CASETQYF.

Notes on this clonotype: One end of the junction is discordant with germline, which a read error may explain. In DNA form, the CDR3 reads TGTGCCAGCAGCCCCCGATTTGGCGGAGCCACCGGGGGGCTGTTTTTT. Residues: CASSPRFGGATGGLFF. The chain has TRBV11-2 and TRBJ2-2; possibly TRBD2 for D (6 bases). Germline V gives CDR1 SGHAT, CDR2 FQNNGV. This CDR3 spans 16 amino acids.

The chain is built from TRBV20-1 and TRBJ2-2; D remains ambiguous. CDR1 is DFQATT, CDR2 SNEGSKA, per germline (reference sequence). V was clipped by 6 bases and J by 3 bases, with 8 bases between them. This CDR3 region has 12 residues. Here the CDR3 DNA reads TGCAGTGCCACTCTGGACACCGGGGAGCTGTTTTTT. Translating gives CSATLDTGELFF.

This clonotype occurred many times. The chain joins TRBV11-2 to TRBJ2-7; tentatively, D is TRBD1 (6 bases). The V gene lost 0 bases and the J gene lost 1 base, with 10 bases spanning the gap. Germline V gene sequence: CDR1 SGHAT, CDR2 FQNNGV. The CDR3 runs 15 residues. The CDR3 sequence is CASSLELGQSYEQYF. The CDR3 DNA follows: TGTGCCAGCAGCTTAGAACTCGGACAGTCCTACGAGCAGTACTTC.

In this sample, this clonotype turned up many times. The gene calls are TRBV12-5 and TRBJ1-2, with D unresolved. Per germline, CDR1 LGHNT and CDR2 FRNRAP. The CDR3 has 16 amino acids. With 0 bases removed from V and 5 bases from J, the gap between germline ends came to 16 bases. The CDR3 nucleotides read TGTGCTAGTGGTTTGGTAGTCGGGGAGTTGTTTTATGGCTACACCTTC. Encoded protein: CASGLVVGELFYGYTF.

This clonotype was found many times. The chain uses TRBV6-1 and TRBJ2-7; D tentatively reads TRBD1 or TRBD2 (5 bases each). The germline V gene encodes CDR1 MNHNS and CDR2 SASEGT. The CDR3 consists of 11 residues. V was trimmed by 8 bases and J by 4 bases, leaving 9 bases between them. The CDR3 sequence: CASRGVYEQYF. The CDR3 DNA sequence: TGTGCCAGCCGAGGGGTTTACGAGCAGTACTTC.

This clonotype was seen a handful of times. V is TRBV12-3 or TRBV12-4 and J is TRBJ2-7, with 7 bases fitting TRBD2. After removal of 5 bases from V and 6 bases from J, the junction contained 10 bases not matched to a gene. The CDR3 is 14 amino acids. CDR3 bases: TGTGCCAGCAGTGAAGCGGGGAACCGCGGCGAGCAGTACTTC. It encodes CASSEAGNRGEQYF.

The chain recombines TRBV12-3 or TRBV12-4 with TRBJ1-2; the D gene is possibly TRBD1 (5 bases). Trimming shortened V by 8 bases and J by 3 bases, and 13 bases separated the two germline ends. The CDR3 has 13 amino acids. Written as DNA, the CDR3 is TGTGCCAGCGCTCTTGGGACGGACTATGGCTACACCTTC. Its protein is CASALGTDYGYTF.

This clonotype was observed many times. The chain uses TRBV6-5 and TRBJ1-1, with TRBD1 matching 7 bases. This CDR3 comprises 14 residues. Unmatched junction bases numbered 4, after V lost 5 bases and J lost 1 base. Germline values: CDR1 MNHEY, CDR2 SVGAGI. CDR3 sequence reads: CASSTQGENTEAFF. CDR3 sequence (DNA): TGTGCCAGCAGTACGCAGGGGGAGAACACTGAAGCTTTCTTT.